This entry features one TCR beta chain sequence. Its antigen is still unknown. Base-call qualities are not available, and no considerably larger clone is one nucleotide away. RNA from roughly 1.1e5 to 9.2e5 cultured T cells was extracted using RNeasy Micro or Mini kits with on-column DNase digestion, and the RNA was checked on an Agilent 2100 Bioanalyzer. Libraries were built with 5' RACE. TCR libraries were constructed from RNA using the SMARTer Human TCR a/b Profiling Kit, with the full V(D)J regions of both alpha and beta chains captured. The amplified libraries were purified with AMPure XP beads and were validated on an Agilent 2100 Bioanalyzer using the DNA 1000 Kit. The libraries were sequenced on an Illumina MiSeq using the 600-cycle v3 reagent kit, which produced 2 x 300 bp paired-end reads. The original methods were these. Reads were processed with MiXCR and VDJTools; non-productive clonotypes were removed and clonotypes were collapsed by CDR3 amino acid sequence before frequencies were recalculated. CDR3 sequences were matched against the McPAS-TCR database with a Levenshtein distance of 1 allowed, and UpSet plots were generated in R using UpSetR. TCRdb trimmed public reads at Q25 via fastp, called clones via MiXCR and kept in-frame beta chains. Entries that share a CDR3 protein sequence are merged under the most common genes and DNA. The V and J calls reflect TCRdb's pipeline rather than the authors' work. The sample yields approximately 540 distinct CDR3 sequences; around 39% were counted once. Jointly, the top ten make up 98% to 99% of the sample.

The data were obtained in a study of Epstein–Barr virus B cells in breast cancer (dated by TCRdb to 2020 to 2022). General notes on the study: Control T cells were expanded by rapid expansion method with irradiated PBMC feeders, soluble OKT3 and IL-2 150 to 250 U/ml, collected roughly 9-13 days after stimulation. This single-patient case report examined whether EBV+ B cells infiltrating the tumor shape the T-cell receptor repertoire in triple-negative breast cancer. The investigation overall reported the following: All data came from a single patient described as a first proof of concept, which limits generalization.

The CDR3, from cysteine to phenylalanine, totals 13 residues. Of all the DNA, just the CDR3 is kept, 39 bases in frame from base 1. V is reduced by 2 bases and J by 3 bases, leaving a spacing of 11 bases between them. Sequences DFQATT (CDR1) and SNEGSKA (CDR2) are obtained from the germline V gene (reference sequence). The specimen sequenced was tumor-infiltrating lymphocytes expanded in culture. This chain joins TRBV20-1 to TRBJ2-7; TRBD1 is a possible D gene, resting on 6 matching bases. The TCR sequence derives from a woman aged 40 to 50 with triple-negative breast cancer. CDR3 reads: CSARPPDSYEQYF. In nucleotides, the sequence is TGCAGTGCTAGACCCCCGGACAGCTACGAGCAGTACTTC.